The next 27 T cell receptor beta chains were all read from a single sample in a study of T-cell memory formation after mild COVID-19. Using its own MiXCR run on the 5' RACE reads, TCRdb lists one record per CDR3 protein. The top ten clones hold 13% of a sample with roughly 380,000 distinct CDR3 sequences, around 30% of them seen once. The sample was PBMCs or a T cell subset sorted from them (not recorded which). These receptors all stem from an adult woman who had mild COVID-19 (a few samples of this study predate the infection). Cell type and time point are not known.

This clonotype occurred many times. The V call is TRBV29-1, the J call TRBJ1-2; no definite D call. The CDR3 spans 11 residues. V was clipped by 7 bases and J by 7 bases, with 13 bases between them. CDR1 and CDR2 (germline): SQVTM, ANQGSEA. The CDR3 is CSGGELRGYTF. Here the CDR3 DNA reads TGCAGCGGCGGGGAATTACGTGGCTACACCTTC. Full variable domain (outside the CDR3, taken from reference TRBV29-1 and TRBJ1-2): SAVISQKPSRDICQRGTSLTIQCQVDSQVTMMFWYRQQPGQSLTLIATANQGSEATYESGFVIDKFPISRPNLTFSTLTVSNMSPEDSSIYLCSGGELRGYTFGSGTRLTVV.

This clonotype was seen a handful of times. For the CDR3, the DNA is TGTGCCAGCAGTGACGACCCCCTTGGAGCTTTCTTT. Its translation: CASSDDPLGAFF. V usage is TRBV12-3 or TRBV12-4 and J usage is TRBJ1-1, with D hard to call. The CDR3 covers 12 residues. Between the trimmed V and J ends, which lost 5 bases and 10 bases, there was a span of 14 bases.

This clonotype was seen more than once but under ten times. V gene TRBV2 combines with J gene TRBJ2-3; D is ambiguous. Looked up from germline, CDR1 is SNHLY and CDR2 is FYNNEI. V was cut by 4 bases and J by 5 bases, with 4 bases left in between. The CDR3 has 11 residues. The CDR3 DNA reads TGTGCCAGCAGTGGGGGAGATACGCAGTATTTT. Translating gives CASSGGDTQYF.

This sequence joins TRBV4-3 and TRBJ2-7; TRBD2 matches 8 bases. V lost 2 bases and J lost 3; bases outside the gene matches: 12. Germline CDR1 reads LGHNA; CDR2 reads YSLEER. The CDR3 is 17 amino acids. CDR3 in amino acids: CASSQHTGGLAGYEQYF. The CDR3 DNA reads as TGCGCCAGCAGCCAACATACAGGCGGGCTAGCGGGCTACGAGCAGTACTTC.

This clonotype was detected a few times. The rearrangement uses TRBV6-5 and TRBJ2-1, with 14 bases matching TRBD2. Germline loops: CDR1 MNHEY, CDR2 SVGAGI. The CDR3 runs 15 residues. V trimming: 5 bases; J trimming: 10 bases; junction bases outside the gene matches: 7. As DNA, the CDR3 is TGTGCCAGCAGTACGCCGGGACTAGCGGGAGTCGAGCAGTTCTTC. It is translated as CASSTPGLAGVEQFF.

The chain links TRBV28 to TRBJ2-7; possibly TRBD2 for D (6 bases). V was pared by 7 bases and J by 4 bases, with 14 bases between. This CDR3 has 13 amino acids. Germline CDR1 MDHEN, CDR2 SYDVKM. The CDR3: CASIIDGGYEQYF. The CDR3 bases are TGTGCCAGCATCATCGATGGAGGGTACGAGCAGTACTTC.

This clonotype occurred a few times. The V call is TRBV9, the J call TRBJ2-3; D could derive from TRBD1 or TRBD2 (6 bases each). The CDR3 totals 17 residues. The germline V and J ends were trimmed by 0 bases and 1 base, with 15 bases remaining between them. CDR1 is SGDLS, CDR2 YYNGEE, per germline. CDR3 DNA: TGTGCCAGCAGCGTAGACTGGGGGGCCGAAGGCACAGATACGCAGTATTTT. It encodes CASSVDWGAEGTDTQYF.

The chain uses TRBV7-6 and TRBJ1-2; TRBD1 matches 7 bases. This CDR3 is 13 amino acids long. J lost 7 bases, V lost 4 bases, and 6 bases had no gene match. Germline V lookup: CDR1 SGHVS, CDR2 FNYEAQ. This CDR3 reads CASSSSTGTGYTF. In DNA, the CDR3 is TGTGCCAGCAGCTCCTCGACAGGGACTGGCTACACCTTC.

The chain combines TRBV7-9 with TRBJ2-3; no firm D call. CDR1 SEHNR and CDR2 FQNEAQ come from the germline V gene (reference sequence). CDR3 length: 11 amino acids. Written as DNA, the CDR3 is TGTGCTGTCGCCGGCACAGATACGCAGTATTTT. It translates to CAVAGTDTQYF.

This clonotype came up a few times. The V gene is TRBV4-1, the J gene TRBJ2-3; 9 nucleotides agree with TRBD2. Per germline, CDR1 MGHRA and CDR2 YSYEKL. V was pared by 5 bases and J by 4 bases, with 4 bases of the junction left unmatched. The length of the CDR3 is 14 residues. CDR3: CASSLRGGSDTQYF. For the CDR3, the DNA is TGCGCCAGCAGCTTGCGGGGGGGATCAGATACGCAGTATTTT.

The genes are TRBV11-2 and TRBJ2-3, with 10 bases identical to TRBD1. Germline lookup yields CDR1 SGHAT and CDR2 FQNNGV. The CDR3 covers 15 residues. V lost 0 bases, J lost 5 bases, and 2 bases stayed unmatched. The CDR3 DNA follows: TGTGCCAGCAGCTTAGAAGGGACAGGGGTAGATACGCAGTATTTT. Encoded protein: CASSLEGTGVDTQYF.

Here the CDR3 reads CASSRPVSTEAFF. The CDR3 DNA sequence: TGTGCCAGCAGTAGACCAGTTAGCACTGAAGCTTTCTTT. V is TRBV12-3 or TRBV12-4 and J is TRBJ1-1; D not resolved. Trimming stripped 5 bases from V and 4 bases from J, with 11 bases between. CDR3 length: 13 residues.

CDR3 amino acids: CATSGGLAGGIAGELFF. CDR3 sequence (DNA): TGTGCCACCTCTGGGGGACTAGCGGGAGGAATTGCCGGGGAGCTGTTTTTT. The chain joins TRBV24-1 to TRBJ2-2; 15 bases are a match to TRBD2. The CDR3 length is 17 residues. The J segment lost 6 bases and the V segment lost 9 bases, leaving 10 bases of the junction unmatched. CDR1 is KGHDR and CDR2 is SFDVKD in the germline V gene.

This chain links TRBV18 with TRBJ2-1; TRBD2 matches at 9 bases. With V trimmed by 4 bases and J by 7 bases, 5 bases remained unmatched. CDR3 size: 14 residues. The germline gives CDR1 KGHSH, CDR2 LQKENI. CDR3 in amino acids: CASSLRLAENEQFF. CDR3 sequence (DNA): TGTGCCAGCTCACTACGACTAGCGGAGAATGAGCAGTTCTTC.

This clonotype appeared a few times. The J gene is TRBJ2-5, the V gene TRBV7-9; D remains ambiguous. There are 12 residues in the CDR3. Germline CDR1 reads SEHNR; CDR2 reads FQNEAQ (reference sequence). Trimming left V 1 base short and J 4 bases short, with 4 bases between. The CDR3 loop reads CASSLVLETQYF. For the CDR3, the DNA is TGTGCCAGCAGCTTAGTTTTAGAGACCCAGTACTTC.

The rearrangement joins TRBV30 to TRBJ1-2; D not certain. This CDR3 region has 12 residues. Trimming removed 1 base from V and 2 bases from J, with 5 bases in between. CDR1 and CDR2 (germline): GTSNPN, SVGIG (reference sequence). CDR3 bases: TGTGCCTGGAGTGACCTCAACTATGGCTACACCTTC. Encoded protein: CAWSDLNYGYTF.

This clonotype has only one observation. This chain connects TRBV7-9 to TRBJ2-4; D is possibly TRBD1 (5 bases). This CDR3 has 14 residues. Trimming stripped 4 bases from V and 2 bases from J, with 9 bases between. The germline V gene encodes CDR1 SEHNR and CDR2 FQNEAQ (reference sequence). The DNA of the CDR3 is TGTGCCAGCAGCTCCAGGGTAACCAAAAACATTCAGTACTTC. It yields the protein CASSSRVTKNIQYF. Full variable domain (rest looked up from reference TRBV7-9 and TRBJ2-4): DTGVSQNPRHKITKRGQNVTFRCDPISEHNRLYWYRQTLGQGPEFLTYFQNEAQLEKSRLLSDRFSAERPKGSFSTLEIQRTEQGDSAMYLCASSSRVTKNIQYFGAGTRLSVL.

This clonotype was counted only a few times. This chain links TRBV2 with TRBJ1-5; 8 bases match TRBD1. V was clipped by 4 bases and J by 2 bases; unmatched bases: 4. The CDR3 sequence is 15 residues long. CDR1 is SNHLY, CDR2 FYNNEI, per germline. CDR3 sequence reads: CASSAQGVGNQPQHF. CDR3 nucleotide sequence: TGTGCCAGCAGTGCACAGGGGGTGGGCAATCAGCCCCAGCATTTT.

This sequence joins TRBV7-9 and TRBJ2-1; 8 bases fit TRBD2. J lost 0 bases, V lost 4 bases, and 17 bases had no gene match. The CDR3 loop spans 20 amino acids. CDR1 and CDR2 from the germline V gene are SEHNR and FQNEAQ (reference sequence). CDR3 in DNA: TGTGCCAGCAGCTATATAACTTCTAGCGGGCCCCGGAGCTCCTACAATGAGCAGTTCTTC. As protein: CASSYITSSGPRSSYNEQFF.

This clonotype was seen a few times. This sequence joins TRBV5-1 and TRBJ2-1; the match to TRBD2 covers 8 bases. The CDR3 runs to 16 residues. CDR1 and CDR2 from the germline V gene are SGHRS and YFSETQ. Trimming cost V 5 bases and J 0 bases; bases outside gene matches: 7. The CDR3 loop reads CASSKAGESSYNEQFF. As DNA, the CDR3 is TGCGCCAGCAGTAAAGCGGGGGAGAGCTCCTACAATGAGCAGTTCTTC.

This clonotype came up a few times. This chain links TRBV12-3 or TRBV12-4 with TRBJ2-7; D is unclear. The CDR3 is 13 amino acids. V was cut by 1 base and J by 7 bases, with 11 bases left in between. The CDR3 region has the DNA TGTGCCAGCAGTTTAGGCCTGGGTTGGGAGCAGTACTTC. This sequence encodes CASSLGLGWEQYF.

The CDR3 reads CASSLGVAGPGYEQYF. DNA for the CDR3: TGTGCCAGCAGCTTGGGAGTTGCCGGCCCAGGTTACGAGCAGTACTTC. V is TRBV5-4 and J is TRBJ2-7; D remains ambiguous. This CDR3 has 16 residues. Per germline, CDR1 SGHNT and CDR2 YYREEE (reference sequence). Trimming took 0 bases from V and 4 from J, leaving 17 bases between them.

The chain's CDR3 is CASSLPGGGAQYF. CDR3 DNA: TGTGCCAGCAGTTTACCCGGGGGTGGGGCCCAGTACTTC. The chain has TRBV12-3 or TRBV12-4 and TRBJ2-5, with D possibly TRBD2 on 6 matching bases. V lost 2 bases and J lost 9, with 13 bases in between. There are 13 residues in the CDR3.

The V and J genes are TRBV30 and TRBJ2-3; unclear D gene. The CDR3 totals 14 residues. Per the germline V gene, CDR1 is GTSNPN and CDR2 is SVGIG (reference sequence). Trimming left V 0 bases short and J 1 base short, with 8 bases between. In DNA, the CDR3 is TGTGCCTGGAGTGTACAAGGTGGCACAGATACGCAGTATTTT. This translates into CAWSVQGGTDTQYF.

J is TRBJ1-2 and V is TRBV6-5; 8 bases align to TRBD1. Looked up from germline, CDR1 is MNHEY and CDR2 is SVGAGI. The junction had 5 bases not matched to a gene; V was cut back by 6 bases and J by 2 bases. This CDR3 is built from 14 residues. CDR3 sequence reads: CASRGQVGNYGYTF. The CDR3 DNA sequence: TGTGCCAGCAGGGGACAGGTTGGGAACTATGGCTACACCTTC.

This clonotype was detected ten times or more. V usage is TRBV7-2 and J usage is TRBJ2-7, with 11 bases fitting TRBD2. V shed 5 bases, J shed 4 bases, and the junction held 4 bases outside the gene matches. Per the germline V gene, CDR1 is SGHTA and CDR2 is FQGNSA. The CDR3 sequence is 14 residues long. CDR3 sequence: CASSRTSGLYEQYF. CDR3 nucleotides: TGTGCCAGCAGCCGGACTAGCGGGTTGTACGAGCAGTACTTC. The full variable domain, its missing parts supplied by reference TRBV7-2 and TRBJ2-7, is GAGVSQSPSNKVTEKGKDVELRCDPISGHTALYWYRQSLGQGLEFLIYFQGNSAPDKSGLPSDRFSAERTGGSVSTLTIQRTQQEDSAVYLCASSRTSGLYEQYFGPGTRLTVT.

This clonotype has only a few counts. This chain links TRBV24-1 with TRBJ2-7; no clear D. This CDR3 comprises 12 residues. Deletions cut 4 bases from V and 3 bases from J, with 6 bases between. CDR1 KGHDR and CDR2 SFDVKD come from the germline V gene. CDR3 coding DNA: TGTGCCACCAGTGAGGCAGGCTACGAGCAGTACTTC. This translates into CATSEAGYEQYF.